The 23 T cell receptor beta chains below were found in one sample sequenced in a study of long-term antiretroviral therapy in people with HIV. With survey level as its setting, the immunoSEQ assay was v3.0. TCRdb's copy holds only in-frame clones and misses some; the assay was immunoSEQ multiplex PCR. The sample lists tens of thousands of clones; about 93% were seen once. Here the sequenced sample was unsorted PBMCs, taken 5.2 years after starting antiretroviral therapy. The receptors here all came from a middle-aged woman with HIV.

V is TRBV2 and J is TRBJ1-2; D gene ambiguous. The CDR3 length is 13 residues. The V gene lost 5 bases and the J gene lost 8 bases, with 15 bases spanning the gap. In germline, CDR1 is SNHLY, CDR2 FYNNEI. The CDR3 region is CASSFTPLGGYTF. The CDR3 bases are TGTGCCAGCAGTTTCACCCCCCTGGGAGGCTACACCTTC.

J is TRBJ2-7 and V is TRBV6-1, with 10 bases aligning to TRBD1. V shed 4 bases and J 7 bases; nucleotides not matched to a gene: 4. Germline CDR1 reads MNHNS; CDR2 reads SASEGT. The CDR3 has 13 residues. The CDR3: CASSGQGAWEQYF. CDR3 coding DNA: TGTGCCAGCAGTGGACAGGGGGCATGGGAGCAGTACTTC.

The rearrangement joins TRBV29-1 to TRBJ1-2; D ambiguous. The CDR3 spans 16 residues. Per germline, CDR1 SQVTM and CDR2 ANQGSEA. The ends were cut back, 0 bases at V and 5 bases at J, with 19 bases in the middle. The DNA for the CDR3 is TGCAGCGTTGAAGATGTTAGTATGGAGTACGGGTATGGCTACACCTTC. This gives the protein CSVEDVSMEYGYGYTF.

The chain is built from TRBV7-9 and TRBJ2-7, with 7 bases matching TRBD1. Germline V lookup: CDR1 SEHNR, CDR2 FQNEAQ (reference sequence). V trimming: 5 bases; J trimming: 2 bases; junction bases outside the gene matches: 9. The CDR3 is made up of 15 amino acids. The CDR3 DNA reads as TGTGCCAGCAGCCCCCTCTCGACAGGGCCCTACGAGCAGTACTTC. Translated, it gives CASSPLSTGPYEQYF. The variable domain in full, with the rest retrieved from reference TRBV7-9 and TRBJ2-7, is DTGVSQNPRHKITKRGQNVTFRCDPISEHNRLYWYRQTLGQGPEFLTYFQNEAQLEKSRLLSDRFSAERPKGSFSTLEIQRTEQGDSAMYLCASSPLSTGPYEQYFGPGTRLTVT.

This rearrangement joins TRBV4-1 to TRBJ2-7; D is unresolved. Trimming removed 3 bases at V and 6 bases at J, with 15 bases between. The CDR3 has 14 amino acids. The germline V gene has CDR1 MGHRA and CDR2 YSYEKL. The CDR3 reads CASSQGIEAGEQYF. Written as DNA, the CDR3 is TGCGCCAGCAGCCAGGGGATTGAAGCAGGCGAGCAGTACTTC.

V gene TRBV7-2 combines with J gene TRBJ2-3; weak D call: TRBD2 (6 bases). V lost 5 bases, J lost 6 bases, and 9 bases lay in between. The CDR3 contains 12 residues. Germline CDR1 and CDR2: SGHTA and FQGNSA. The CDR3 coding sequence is TGTGCCAGCAGCCCCCGGGGGGATACGCAGTATTTT. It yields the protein CASSPRGDTQYF.

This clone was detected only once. CDR3 region: CASSQAPGSGNTIYF. The DNA for the CDR3 is TGTGCCAGCAGCCAAGCACCGGGCTCTGGAAACACCATATATTTT. The V and J genes are TRBV4-2 and TRBJ1-3, with D unclear. Trimming removed 1 base at V and 0 bases at J, with 7 bases between. The CDR3 runs 15 residues. From germline, CDR1 is LGHNA and CDR2 YNFKEQ.

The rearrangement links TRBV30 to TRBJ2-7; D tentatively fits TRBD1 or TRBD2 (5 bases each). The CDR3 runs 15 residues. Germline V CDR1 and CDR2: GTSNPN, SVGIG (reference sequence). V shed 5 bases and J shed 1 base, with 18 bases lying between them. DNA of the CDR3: TGTGCCTGGGGAAGGGGAGCGGCATCTTCCTACGAGCAGTACTTC. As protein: CAWGRGAASSYEQYF.

Here the CDR3 reads CASSTPTGLTEAFF. The DNA for the CDR3 is TGTGCCAGTAGTACCCCAACCGGTCTCACTGAAGCTTTCTTT. The rearrangement joins TRBV19 to TRBJ1-1; D is undetermined. Germline assignment: CDR1 LNHDA and CDR2 SQIVND (reference sequence). V lost 4 bases, J lost 4 bases, and 13 bases lay in between. The CDR3 totals 14 residues.

The DNA of the CDR3 is TGTGCCAGCAGCTTGCAGGGTGGTAGCACAGATACGCAGTATTTT. It translates to CASSLQGGSTDTQYF. The chain joins TRBV5-4 to TRBJ2-3; the D gene is possibly TRBD1 (5 bases). Germline-derived CDR1 and CDR2 are SGHNT and YYREEE (reference sequence). The CDR3 spans 15 residues. V was cut by 1 base and J by 0 bases, with 9 bases left in between.

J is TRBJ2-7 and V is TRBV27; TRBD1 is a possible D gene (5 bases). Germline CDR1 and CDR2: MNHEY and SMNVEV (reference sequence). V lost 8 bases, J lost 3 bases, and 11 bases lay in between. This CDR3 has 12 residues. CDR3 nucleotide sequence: TGTGCCAGCCAGAACAGGTTCTACGAGCAGTACTTC. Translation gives CASQNRFYEQYF.

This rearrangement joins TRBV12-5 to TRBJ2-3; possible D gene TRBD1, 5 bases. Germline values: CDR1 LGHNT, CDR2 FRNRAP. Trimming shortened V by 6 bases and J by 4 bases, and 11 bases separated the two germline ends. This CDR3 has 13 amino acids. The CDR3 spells CASGGLQADTQYF. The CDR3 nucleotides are TGTGCTAGTGGGGGCTTACAGGCAGATACGCAGTATTTT.

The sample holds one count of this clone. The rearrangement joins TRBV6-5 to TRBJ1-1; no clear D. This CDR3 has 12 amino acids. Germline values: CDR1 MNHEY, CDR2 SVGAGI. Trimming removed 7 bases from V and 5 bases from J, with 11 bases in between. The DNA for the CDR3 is TGTGCCAGCACTAGGTCATTTACTGAAGCTTTCTTT. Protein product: CASTRSFTEAFF.

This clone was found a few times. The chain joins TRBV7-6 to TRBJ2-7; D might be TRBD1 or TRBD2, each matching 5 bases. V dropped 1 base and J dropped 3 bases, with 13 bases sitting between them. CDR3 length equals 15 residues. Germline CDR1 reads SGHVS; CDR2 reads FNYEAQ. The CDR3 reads CASSLGSGANYEQYF. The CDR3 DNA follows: TGTGCCAGCAGCTTAGGCTCCGGGGCTAACTACGAGCAGTACTTC. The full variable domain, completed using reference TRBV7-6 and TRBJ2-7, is GAGVSQSPRYKVTKRGQDVALRCDPISGHVSLYWYRQALGQGPEFLTYFNYEAQQDKSGLPNDRFSAERPEGSISTLTIQRTEQRDSAMYRCASSLGSGANYEQYFGPGTRLTVT.

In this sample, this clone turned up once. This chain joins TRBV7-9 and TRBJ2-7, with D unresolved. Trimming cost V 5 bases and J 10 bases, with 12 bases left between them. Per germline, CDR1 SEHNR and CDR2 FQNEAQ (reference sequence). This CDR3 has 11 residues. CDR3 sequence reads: CASSGDRNQYF. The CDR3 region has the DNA TGTGCCAGCAGCGGAGACCGAAATCAGTACTTC.

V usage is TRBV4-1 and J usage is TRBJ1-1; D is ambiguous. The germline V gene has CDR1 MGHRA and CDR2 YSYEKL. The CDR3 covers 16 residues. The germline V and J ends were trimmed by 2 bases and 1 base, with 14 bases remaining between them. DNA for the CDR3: TGCGCCAGCAGCCAATTAAGACTGCTTACGAACACTGAAGCTTTCTTT. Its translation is CASSQLRLLTNTEAFF.

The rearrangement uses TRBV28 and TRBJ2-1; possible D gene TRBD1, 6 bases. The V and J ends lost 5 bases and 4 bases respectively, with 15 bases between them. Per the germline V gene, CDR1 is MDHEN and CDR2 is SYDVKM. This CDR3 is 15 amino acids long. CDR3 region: CASSPYHREYNEQFF. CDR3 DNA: TGTGCCAGCAGTCCCTACCACAGGGAGTACAATGAGCAGTTCTTC. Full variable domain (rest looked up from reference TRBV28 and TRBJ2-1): DVKVTQSSRYLVKRTGEKVFLECVQDMDHENMFWYRQDPGLGLRLIYFSYDVKMKEKGDIPEGYSVSREKKERFSLILESASTNQTSMYLCASSPYHREYNEQFFGPGTRLTVL.

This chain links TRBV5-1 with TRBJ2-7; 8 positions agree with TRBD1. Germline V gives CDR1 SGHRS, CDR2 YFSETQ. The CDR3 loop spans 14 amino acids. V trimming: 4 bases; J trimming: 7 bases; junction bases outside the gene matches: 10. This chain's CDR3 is CASSDTGGFLEQYF. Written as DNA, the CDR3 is TGCGCCAGCAGCGATACAGGGGGATTTTTGGAGCAGTACTTC.

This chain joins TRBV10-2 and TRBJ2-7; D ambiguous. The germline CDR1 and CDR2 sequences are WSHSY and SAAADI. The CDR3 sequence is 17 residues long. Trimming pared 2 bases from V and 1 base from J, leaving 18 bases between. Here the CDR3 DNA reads TGCGCCAGCAGTGAGCCAATAGTCCCCCTACTATCCTACGAGCAGTACTTC. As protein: CASSEPIVPLLSYEQYF.

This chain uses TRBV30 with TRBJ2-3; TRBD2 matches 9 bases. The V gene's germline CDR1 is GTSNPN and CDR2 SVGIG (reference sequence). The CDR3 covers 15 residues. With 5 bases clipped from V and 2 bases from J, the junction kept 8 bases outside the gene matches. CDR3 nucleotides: TGTGCCTGGGGGCGGCTAGCGGGGTACACAGATACGCAGTATTTT. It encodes CAWGRLAGYTDTQYF.

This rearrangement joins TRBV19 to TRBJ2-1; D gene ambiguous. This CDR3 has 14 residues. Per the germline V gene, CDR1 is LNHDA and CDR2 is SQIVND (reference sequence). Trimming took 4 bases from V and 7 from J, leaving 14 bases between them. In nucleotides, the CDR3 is TGTGCCAGTAGTACCCAACCGTCGGCGAATGAGCAGTTCTTC. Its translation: CASSTQPSANEQFF.

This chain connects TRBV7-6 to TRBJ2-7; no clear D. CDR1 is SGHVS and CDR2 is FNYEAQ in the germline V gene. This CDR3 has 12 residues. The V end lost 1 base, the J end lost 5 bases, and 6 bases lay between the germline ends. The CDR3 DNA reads TGTGCCAGCAGCTTAGATTTCGACGAGCAGTACTTC. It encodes CASSLDFDEQYF.

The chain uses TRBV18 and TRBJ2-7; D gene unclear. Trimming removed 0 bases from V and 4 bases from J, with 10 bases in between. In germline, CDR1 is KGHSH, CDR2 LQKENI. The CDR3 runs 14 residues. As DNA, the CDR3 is TGTGCCAGCTCACCACCTACCGGAAAATACGAGCAGTACTTC. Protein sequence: CASSPPTGKYEQYF. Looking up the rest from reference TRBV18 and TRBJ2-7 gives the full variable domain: NAGVMQNPRHLVRRRGQEARLRCSPMKGHSHVYWYRQLPEEGLKFMVYLQKENIIDESGMPKERFSAEFPKEGPSILRIQQVVRGDSAAYFCASSPPTGKYEQYFGPGTRLTVT.